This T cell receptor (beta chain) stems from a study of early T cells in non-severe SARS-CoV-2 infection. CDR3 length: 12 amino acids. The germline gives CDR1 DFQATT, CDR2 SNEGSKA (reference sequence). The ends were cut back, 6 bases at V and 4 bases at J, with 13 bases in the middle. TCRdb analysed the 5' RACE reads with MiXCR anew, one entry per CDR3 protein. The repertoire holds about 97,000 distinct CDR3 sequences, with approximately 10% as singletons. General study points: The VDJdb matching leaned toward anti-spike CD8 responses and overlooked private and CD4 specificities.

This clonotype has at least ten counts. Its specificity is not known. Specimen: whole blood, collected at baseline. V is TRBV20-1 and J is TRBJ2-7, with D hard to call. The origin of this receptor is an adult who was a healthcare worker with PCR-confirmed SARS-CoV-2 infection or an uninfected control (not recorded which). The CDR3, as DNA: TGCAGTGCAAAACAGTCCTCTTACGAGCAGTACTTC. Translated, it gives CSAKQSSYEQYF.